Below, 25 T cell receptor beta chains from the same sample are listed, as sequenced in a study of blood T cell repertoires in COVID-19. The repertoire was sequenced with immunoSEQ multiplex PCR; TCRdb's copy has only in-frame clones and lacks some. Of 250,000 to 300,000 clones in the sample, approximately 82% are singletons; the top ten hold about 4.5%. The sample comprised peripheral blood. The source of these receptors is a man aged 55 to 70 who had recovered from COVID-19.

This chain links TRBV5-1 with TRBJ2-7, with D perhaps matching TRBD1 (6 bases). The CDR3 extends over 15 amino acids. The ends were cut back, 4 bases at V and 6 bases at J, with 20 bases in the middle. In germline, CDR1 is SGHRS, CDR2 YFSETQ. CDR3 coding DNA: TGCGCCAGCAGCCCAGCACCCTTTGGGGGCGCCGAGCAGTACTTC. This translates into CASSPAPFGGAEQYF.

The DNA for the CDR3 is TGTGCCAGCAGCTTCCCTAGTACAGATACGCAGTATTTT. This codes for CASSFPSTDTQYF. This sequence joins TRBV5-4 and TRBJ2-3; D gene uncertain. The CDR3 is made up of 13 amino acids. V was trimmed by 2 bases and J by 3 bases, leaving 7 bases between them. Per the germline V gene, CDR1 is SGHNT and CDR2 is YYREEE (reference sequence).

This sequence joins TRBV4-2 and TRBJ2-3; 11 bases are a match to TRBD1. Germline values: CDR1 LGHNA, CDR2 YNFKEQ. The V gene end was trimmed by 1 base and the J gene end by 0 bases; junction bases not matched to a gene: 9. The length of the CDR3 is 19 residues. CDR3 DNA sequence: TGTGCCAGCAGCCAAGCTCCGAGGACAGGGGGCTTTAGCACAGATACGCAGTATTTT. Translated: CASSQAPRTGGFSTDTQYF.

V and J are TRBV6-5 and TRBJ2-7; 9 bases agree with TRBD1. Unmatched junction bases numbered 6, after V lost 7 bases and J lost 2 bases. The CDR3 has 14 residues. Germline CDR1 reads MNHEY; CDR2 reads SVGAGI. The CDR3 DNA is TGTGCCAGCATCTACCGGGACAGGGCCTACGAGCAGTACTTC. This sequence encodes CASIYRDRAYEQYF.

This clone was seen just once. V usage is TRBV11-2 and J usage is TRBJ2-3; TRBD2 is a possible D gene (5 bases). CDR1 is SGHAT, CDR2 FQNNGV, per germline. The V gene lost 3 bases and the J gene lost 0 bases, with 10 bases spanning the gap. The CDR3 runs to 15 residues. For the CDR3, the DNA is TGTGCCAGCAGCTTGGACTTTTCTAGCACAGATACGCAGTATTTT. Translating gives CASSLDFSSTDTQYF.

The CDR3 nucleotides read TGTGCCAGCATCCAGGGTCAAAAGGCTGAAGCTTTCTTT. This translates into CASIQGQKAEAFF. V gene TRBV2 combines with J gene TRBJ1-1, with D perhaps matching TRBD1 (5 bases). CDR1 and CDR2 from the germline V gene are SNHLY and FYNNEI. Trimming shortened V by 7 bases and J by 6 bases, and 15 bases separated the two germline ends. The CDR3 sequence is 13 residues long.

The sample holds one count of this clone. This chain joins TRBV3-1 (or the pseudogene TRBV3-2) and TRBJ2-2, with D perhaps matching TRBD2 (6 bases). The CDR3 is 15 amino acids. Germline V lookup: CDR1 LGHDT, CDR2 YNNKEL (reference sequence). V was pared by 4 bases and J by 5 bases, with 14 bases between. The CDR3 DNA is TGTGCCAGCAGCCCGCCTTGGGGAGGTACCGGGGAGCTGTTTTTT. Encoded protein: CASSPPWGGTGELFF.

This clone appeared a single time. The chain is built from TRBV11-2 and TRBJ2-5; D may be TRBD2 (6 bases). This CDR3 spans 15 amino acids. The germline V gene encodes CDR1 SGHAT and CDR2 FQNNGV. V was shortened by 2 bases and J by 5 bases, with 15 bases between the two germline ends. CDR3 amino acids: CASSLPSFGGETQYF. CDR3 sequence (DNA): TGTGCCAGCAGCTTACCCAGCTTTGGGGGGGAGACCCAGTACTTC.

This sequence joins TRBV18 and TRBJ1-2; 8 bases match TRBD1. Germline-derived CDR1 and CDR2 are KGHSH and LQKENI. This CDR3 spans 14 amino acids. J lost 7 bases, V lost 6 bases, and 10 bases had no gene match. As DNA, the CDR3 is TGTGCCAGCTCCTCGGACAGGGTCGTGAGTGGCTACACCTTC. This gives the protein CASSSDRVVSGYTF. The full variable domain, in which reference TRBV18 and TRBJ1-2 provide the parts outside the CDR3, is NAGVMQNPRHLVRRRGQEARLRCSPMKGHSHVYWYRQLPEEGLKFMVYLQKENIIDESGMPKERFSAEFPKEGPSILRIQQVVRGDSAAYFCASSSDRVVSGYTFGSGTRLTVV.

As DNA, the CDR3 is TGCGCCAGCAGCTACCGGGACAGCAAAGAGACCCAGTACTTC. This gives the protein CASSYRDSKETQYF. The chain employs TRBV5-1 and TRBJ2-5, with TRBD1 matching 7 bases. Per germline, CDR1 SGHRS and CDR2 YFSETQ. The CDR3 loop spans 14 amino acids. Trimming cost V 3 bases and J 3 bases; bases outside gene matches: 5.

The CDR3 is CASTSLFDNEQFF. In DNA form, the CDR3 reads TGTGCCAGCACCTCTTTGTTTGACAATGAGCAGTTCTTC. The J gene is TRBJ2-1, the V gene TRBV7-9; D is unresolved. The CDR3 is made up of 13 amino acids. The V end was cut by 7 bases, the J end by 5 bases, with 12 bases between. Germline V gene lookup returns CDR1 SEHNR and CDR2 FQNEAQ (reference sequence).

The chain combines TRBV7-6 with TRBJ2-5; possibly TRBD2 for D (6 bases). CDR3 length: 14 residues. The germline V gene encodes CDR1 SGHVS and CDR2 FNYEAQ. Trimming left V 1 base short and J 5 bases short, with 11 bases between. DNA for the CDR3: TGTGCCAGCAGCTTAGGACTAGGGACGGAGACCCAGTACTTC. Encoded protein: CASSLGLGTETQYF.

This sequence joins TRBV7-8 and TRBJ1-1; tentative D call: TRBD1 (5 bases). The CDR3 has 13 residues. V lost 5 bases and J 8 bases, leaving 15 bases between the germline ends. Germline V gives CDR1 SGHVS, CDR2 FQNEAQ. CDR3 sequence (DNA): TGTGCCAGCAGCCCCTCCCAGGGCTCAGAAGCTTTCTTT. Translated: CASSPSQGSEAFF.

This chain uses TRBV6-5 with TRBJ2-2, with 9 nucleotides matching TRBD1. This CDR3 has 15 residues. The V and J ends lost 6 bases and 6 bases, in that order; junction bases with no gene match: 8. Germline V gene data show CDR1 as MNHEY and CDR2 as SVGAGI. Here the CDR3 reads CASRPGQGAPGELFF. As DNA, the CDR3 is TGTGCCAGCAGACCGGGACAGGGTGCCCCCGGGGAGCTGTTTTTT.

The V call is TRBV3-1 (or the pseudogene TRBV3-2), the J call TRBJ2-3; a possible D gene is TRBD2 (6 bases). V lost 5 bases, J lost 0 bases, and 12 bases lay in between. Looked up from germline, CDR1 is LGHDT and CDR2 is YNNKEL (reference sequence). This CDR3 comprises 15 residues. The CDR3 nucleotides are TGTGCCAGCAGCGCTCCGGGAGCTAGCACAGATACGCAGTATTTT. As protein: CASSAPGASTDTQYF.

The J gene is TRBJ1-1, the V gene TRBV11-2, with 7 bases matching TRBD1. The germline gives CDR1 SGHAT, CDR2 FQNNGV. CDR3 length: 16 amino acids. The V and J ends lost 5 bases and 0 bases, in that order; junction bases with no gene match: 9. CDR3 residues: CASSRGLGQMNTEAFF. Written as DNA, the CDR3 is TGTGCCAGCAGCCGAGGATTGGGACAGATGAACACTGAAGCTTTCTTT.

V gene TRBV5-1 combines with J gene TRBJ2-1, with 9 bases matching TRBD2. V shed 5 bases and J 10 bases; nucleotides not matched to a gene: 10. The germline CDR1 and CDR2 sequences are SGHRS and YFSETQ. The CDR3 is 14 residues long. CDR3 coding DNA: TGCGCCAGCAGAATAGTAGCGGGGGCCCTAGAGCAGTTCTTC. Its protein is CASRIVAGALEQFF.

The chain is built from TRBV3-1 (or the pseudogene TRBV3-2) and TRBJ1-2, with a tentative D call TRBD1 (6 bases). V was clipped by 4 bases and J by 2 bases, with 14 bases between them. Germline CDR1 and CDR2: LGHDT and YNNKEL (reference sequence). The CDR3 loop spans 15 amino acids. CDR3 coding DNA: TGTGCCAGCAGCCCCTCAGGGGCCGGAAACTATGGCTACACCTTC. It encodes CASSPSGAGNYGYTF.

The chain is built from TRBV7-2 and TRBJ1-2, with 11 bases identical to TRBD1. Per the germline V gene, CDR1 is SGHTA and CDR2 is FQGNSA. The CDR3 has 15 residues. V lost 5 bases and J lost 3; bases outside the gene matches: 5. CDR3 bases: TGTGCCAGCAGCCAGGGACAGGGGGTTTACTATGGCTACACCTTC. Amino acids: CASSQGQGVYYGYTF.

Only one count was recorded for this clone. The V and J genes are TRBV30 and TRBJ1-4; D is undetermined. This CDR3 contains 17 residues. The germline V gene encodes CDR1 GTSNPN and CDR2 SVGIG (reference sequence). V was clipped by 0 bases and J by 2 bases, with 16 bases between them. The CDR3 DNA follows: TGTGCCTGGAGTGTTGGCAACGCGGGAGGGACTAATGAAAAACTGTTTTTT. This gives the protein CAWSVGNAGGTNEKLFF.

The V call is TRBV5-1, the J call TRBJ2-2; 8 bases line up with TRBD2. The CDR3 covers 15 residues. The germline V gene encodes CDR1 SGHRS and CDR2 YFSETQ. After removal of 0 bases from V and 6 bases from J, the junction contained 4 bases not matched to a gene. The CDR3 DNA is TGCGCCAGCAGCTTGGGTATTAGCGGGGCCGGGGAGCTGTTTTTT. Encoded protein: CASSLGISGAGELFF.

This rearrangement joins TRBV7-8 to TRBJ1-2; 9 bases line up with TRBD1. Germline assignment: CDR1 SGHVS and CDR2 FQNEAQ. Germline trimming cut 5 bases from V and 4 bases from J; bases unmatched to any gene: 5. The CDR3 length is 14 residues. In DNA form, the CDR3 reads TGTGCCAGCAGCCCGGGACAGGGCATCTATGGCTACACCTTC. Its protein product is CASSPGQGIYGYTF.

The table lists this clone with a few counts. This chain links TRBV10-1 with TRBJ1-2, with D maybe TRBD1 (6 bases). Trimming stripped 2 bases from V and 8 bases from J, with 12 bases between. CDR1 and CDR2 (germline): WNHNN, SYGVQD (reference sequence). The CDR3 covers 13 residues. The CDR3 DNA reads TGCGCCAGCAGTGAGAACAGGGAGTACGGCTACACCTTC. Amino acid sequence: CASSENREYGYTF.

The chain has TRBV7-9 and TRBJ1-2, with a possible D match to TRBD1 (6 bases). V lost 5 bases, J lost 6 bases, and 16 bases lay in between. Germline CDR1 and CDR2: SEHNR and FQNEAQ (reference sequence). This CDR3 is built from 14 residues. Here the CDR3 DNA reads TGTGCCAGCAGCCCGCACACAGGGAATCATGGCTACACCTTC. It yields the protein CASSPHTGNHGYTF.

This clone was seen a single time. V gene TRBV2 combines with J gene TRBJ2-5; tentative D call: TRBD2 (6 bases). The length of the CDR3 is 12 residues. Trimming took 9 bases from V and 1 from J, leaving 9 bases between them. CDR1 is SNHLY, CDR2 FYNNEI, per germline. The DNA of the CDR3 is TGTGCCAGTGTTAGCGGCCAAGAGACCCAGTACTTC. As protein: CASVSGQETQYF.